This T cell receptor (beta chain) stems from a study of cytomegalovirus exposure and HLA in healthy donors. Findings and limits, study-wide: Reports state that TCR beta sequences accurately predicted most subjects' HLA-A and HLA-B alleles. Donor immune exposure was known only as CMV serostatus.

Researchers ran the PCR with 60 Vbeta and 13 Jbeta primers. The method was immunoSEQ multiplex PCR; TCRdb's version includes in-frame clones alone and lacks a portion of them. The sample lists 100,000 to 150,000 clones; about 85% were seen once. Germline trimming cut 1 base from V and 7 bases from J; bases unmatched to any gene: 5. In germline, CDR1 is MGHDK, CDR2 SYGVNS. This CDR3 is 15 amino acids long. Comments on this clone: Its matching antigen is unknown.

The sequence came from a boy between 10 and 17 years old in good health and CMV-seronegative. The genes are TRBV25-1 and TRBJ2-1; 9 bases fit TRBD2. Sequenced sample: PBMCs. The DNA of the CDR3 is TGTGCCAGCAGTGAATCCAGCGGGGGGAAAAATGAGCAGTTCTTC. It encodes CASSESSGGKNEQFF.